These 11 T cell receptor beta chains share one sample of origin, sequenced in a study of CD8 T cells in ankylosing spondylitis. TCRdb re-called the 5' RACE reads through MiXCR, storing one row per CDR3 protein. The repertoire holds about 190,000 distinct CDR3 sequences, with under 15% as singletons. The sequenced material came from blood, either unsorted or a sorted T cell fraction (not recorded which). The receptors originated from a female donor with ankylosing spondylitis or in good health (not recorded which).

In this sample, this clonotype turned up many times. The CDR3 DNA follows: TGTGCCACCAGCAGAGATCCGGGTAGTTACACTGAAGCTTTCTTT. Amino acids: CATSRDPGSYTEAFF. J is TRBJ1-1 and V is TRBV15; D is uncertain. Deletions cut 0 bases from V and 3 bases from J, with 11 bases between. Germline V gives CDR1 LNHNV, CDR2 YYDKDF (reference sequence). This CDR3 comprises 15 residues.

This clonotype appeared many times. The chain couples TRBV20-1 to TRBJ1-5; 7 nucleotides match TRBD1. After removal of 5 bases from V and 5 bases from J, the junction contained 9 bases not matched to a gene. This CDR3 comprises 14 residues. Germline V gives CDR1 DFQATT, CDR2 SNEGSKA (reference sequence). The CDR3 sequence: CSAFRGSIYQPQHF. The CDR3 bases are TGCAGTGCTTTCAGGGGGAGCATATATCAGCCCCAGCATTTT.

Only a few counts were recorded for this clonotype. V and J are TRBV12-3 or TRBV12-4 and TRBJ2-1; 9 bases fit TRBD2. This CDR3 contains 15 residues. Losses at the gene ends were 2 bases for V and 6 bases for J; bases not matched to a gene: 5. CDR3 in amino acids: CASSLLGGRANEQFF. DNA for the CDR3: TGTGCCAGCAGTTTACTTGGCGGGAGGGCCAATGAGCAGTTCTTC.

Ten or more counts support this clonotype. V usage is TRBV5-6 and J usage is TRBJ1-2; TRBD1 is a possible D gene (5 bases). The CDR3 totals 14 residues. The germline V gene encodes CDR1 SGHDT and CDR2 YYEEEE. The germline V and J ends were trimmed by 5 bases and 8 bases, with 19 bases remaining between them. CDR3 sequence (DNA): TGTGCCAGCAGGCTCCCGGGACCGACGAGGGGCTACACCTTC. Translation: CASRLPGPTRGYTF.

V gene TRBV18 combines with J gene TRBJ2-5, with D possibly matching TRBD1 (6 bases). This CDR3 comprises 14 residues. The germline CDR1 and CDR2 sequences are KGHSH and LQKENI. V lost 6 bases and J 5 bases, leaving 16 bases between the germline ends. This CDR3 reads CASSPWTERETQYF. Written as DNA, the CDR3 is TGTGCCAGCTCTCCATGGACAGAGAGGGAGACCCAGTACTTC.

The sample holds a few counts of this clonotype. V usage is TRBV11-2 and J usage is TRBJ2-3, with 11 bases lining up with TRBD2. V lost 4 bases to trimming and J lost 3 bases; unmatched junction nucleotides: 9. The CDR3 extends over 17 amino acids. Germline CDR1 is SGHAT and CDR2 is FQNNGV. CDR3 region: CASSWILAGGPTDTQYF. Here the CDR3 DNA reads TGTGCCAGCAGCTGGATTTTAGCGGGAGGGCCAACAGATACGCAGTATTTT.

The rearrangement links TRBV6-5 to TRBJ2-5; D gene uncertain. CDR1 MNHEY and CDR2 SVGAGI come from the germline V gene. The CDR3 extends over 9 amino acids. V was trimmed by 3 bases and J by 13 bases, leaving 6 bases between them. The CDR3, as DNA: TGTGCCAGCAGTTATTGTGCGTACTTC. This translates into CASSYCAYF.

This clonotype was found many times. This chain links TRBV6-2 or TRBV6-3 with TRBJ1-4; D remains ambiguous. Trimming shortened V by 0 bases and J by 0 bases, and 5 bases separated the two germline ends. Germline V gene sequence: CDR1 MNHEY, CDR2 SVGEGT. This CDR3 is 15 amino acids long. The CDR3 DNA reads TGTGCCAGCAGTTACTCGGGAGCAACTAATGAAAAACTGTTTTTT. It specifies CASSYSGATNEKLFF.

This clonotype was seen ten or more times. The CDR3 sequence: CATSRERVTYEQYF. The CDR3 bases are TGTGCCACCAGCAGGGAGCGGGTAACCTACGAGCAGTACTTC. The chain carries TRBV15 and TRBJ2-7, with TRBD2 as a possible D gene (6 bases). Germline V CDR1 and CDR2: LNHNV, YYDKDF (reference sequence). The V gene lost 3 bases and the J gene lost 2 bases, with 11 bases spanning the gap. CDR3 size: 14 residues.

This clonotype was found many times. The DNA of the CDR3 is TGTGCCAGCAGCTTAGGTGCCTACGAGCAGTACTTC. This gives the protein CASSLGAYEQYF. V usage is TRBV7-2 and J usage is TRBJ2-7; D is unclear. With 1 base removed from V and 2 bases from J, the gap between germline ends came to 3 bases. The CDR3 is made up of 12 amino acids. Per germline, CDR1 SGHTA and CDR2 FQGNSA.

About this clonotype: Being one base from a much bigger clone, this may be a read error. V is TRBV12-3 or TRBV12-4 and J is TRBJ1-2, with no clear D. CDR3 length equals 12 residues. Trimming left V 1 base short and J 10 bases short, with 10 bases between. The CDR3 nucleotides are TGTGCCAGCAGTTTAGGGAAGTCTGACTACACCTTC. The encoded protein is CASSLGKSDYTF.